A single sample is the source of the 19 T cell receptor beta chains below, sequenced in a study of blood T cell repertoires in COVID-19. The table came from immunoSEQ multiplex PCR; TCRdb's copy has only in-frame clones and leaves some out. This table has about 270,000 clones, 86% appearing once. The sample was peripheral blood. These receptors originate from a man aged 35-49 years with active or convalescent COVID-19.

CDR3 amino acids: CASTRTSGTEQYF. The CDR3 DNA follows: TGTGCCAGCACAAGGACTAGCGGTACAGAGCAGTACTTC. The V gene is TRBV6-6, the J gene TRBJ2-7, with 10 bases lining up with TRBD2. The V gene's germline CDR1 is MNHNY and CDR2 SVGAGI (reference sequence). V shed 7 bases and J 7 bases; nucleotides not matched to a gene: 7. CDR3 length: 13 residues.

A single count supports this clone. As DNA, the CDR3 is TGTGCCAGCACCCCCGGAGGGATCGGCTACACCTTC. Its translation: CASTPGGIGYTF. The chain links TRBV5-6 to TRBJ1-2; no clear D gene. Trimming left V 6 bases short and J 8 bases short, with 14 bases between. Germline V gene lookup returns CDR1 SGHDT and CDR2 YYEEEE. The CDR3 is 12 residues long.

This chain joins TRBV4-1 and TRBJ2-7; 11 positions agree with TRBD2. Germline lookup yields CDR1 MGHRA and CDR2 YSYEKL. The CDR3 sequence is 15 residues long. V was pared by 4 bases and J by 6 bases, with 8 bases of the junction left unmatched. The CDR3 here is CASSRTSGSYPEQYF. Here the CDR3 DNA reads TGCGCCAGCAGCCGAACTAGCGGGAGTTATCCCGAGCAGTACTTC.

The chain is built from TRBV19 and TRBJ2-7; the match to TRBD1 covers 9 bases. The germline V gene has CDR1 LNHDA and CDR2 SQIVND (reference sequence). The CDR3 sequence is 14 residues long. J was trimmed by 3 bases and V by 5 bases; bases with no gene match: 5. The CDR3, as DNA: TGTGCCAGTAGTCCCCGGACAGGGGACTACGAGCAGTACTTC. This gives the protein CASSPRTGDYEQYF.

The chain couples TRBV2 to TRBJ2-2; a weak D match, TRBD1 (6 bases). CDR3 length: 12 residues. Trimming left V 6 bases short and J 6 bases short, with 8 bases between. Germline V CDR1 and CDR2: SNHLY, FYNNEI. The CDR3, as DNA: TGTGCCAGCAGGGGACACTCCGGGGAGCTGTTTTTT. Amino acids: CASRGHSGELFF.

The V call is TRBV3-1 (or the pseudogene TRBV3-2), the J call TRBJ1-5, with D tentatively TRBD1 (5 bases). The CDR3 runs to 15 residues. Germline assignment: CDR1 LGHDT and CDR2 YNNKEL (reference sequence). V dropped 3 bases and J dropped 2 bases, with 11 bases sitting between them. The CDR3 bases are TGTGCCAGCAGCCATCGGGGGTTCGGCAATCAGCCCCAGCATTTT. This sequence encodes CASSHRGFGNQPQHF.

This clone appeared a few times. This rearrangement joins TRBV30 to TRBJ2-7; 9 bases agree with TRBD1. Germline V gene data show CDR1 as GTSNPN and CDR2 as SVGIG (reference sequence). CDR3 length: 14 amino acids. Trimming cost V 7 bases and J 4 bases; bases outside gene matches: 11. The CDR3 here is CASARGTGFYEQYF. Written as DNA, the CDR3 is TGTGCCTCGGCGCGCGGGACAGGGTTTTACGAGCAGTACTTC.

This chain joins TRBV27 and TRBJ1-5, with 9 nucleotides matching TRBD1. Germline V gene lookup returns CDR1 MNHEY and CDR2 SMNVEV (reference sequence). This CDR3 is 16 amino acids long. Trimming removed 5 bases from V and 5 bases from J; junction bases left unmatched: 10. This CDR3 reads CASSPGTGSLDQPQHF. In DNA form, the CDR3 reads TGTGCCAGCAGTCCCGGGACAGGGTCACTTGATCAGCCCCAGCATTTT.

V usage is TRBV28 and J usage is TRBJ1-2, with 7 bases that match TRBD1. The CDR3 is 15 amino acids. After removal of 7 bases from V and 4 bases from J, the junction contained 12 bases not matched to a gene. Germline V gene lookup returns CDR1 MDHEN and CDR2 SYDVKM. The CDR3 sequence is CASNLPGGGFYGYTF. DNA of the CDR3: TGTGCCAGCAACCTCCCAGGGGGAGGCTTCTATGGCTACACCTTC.

The chain employs TRBV19 and TRBJ1-4, with D perhaps matching TRBD1 (5 bases). Deletions cut 3 bases from V and 5 bases from J, with 19 bases between. CDR1 is LNHDA and CDR2 is SQIVND in the germline V gene (reference sequence). The CDR3 consists of 17 residues. The CDR3 reads CASSIKGKGWKNEKLFF. Written as DNA, the CDR3 is TGTGCCAGTAGTATTAAGGGAAAGGGGTGGAAGAATGAAAAACTGTTTTTT. Looking up the rest from reference TRBV19 and TRBJ1-4 gives the full variable domain: DGGITQSPKYLFRKEGQNVTLSCEQNLNHDAMYWYRQDPGQGLRLIYYSQIVNDFQKGDIAEGYSVSREKKESFPLTVTSAQKNPTAFYLCASSIKGKGWKNEKLFFGSGTQLSVL.

V is TRBV9 and J is TRBJ2-3; perhaps TRBD1 as D (5 bases). CDR3 size: 16 residues. Trimming cost V 3 bases and J 4 bases, with 18 bases left between them. Per germline, CDR1 SGDLS and CDR2 YYNGEE. The CDR3 loop is CASSARGRPGSDTQYF. Here the CDR3 DNA reads TGTGCCAGCAGCGCCCGCGGACGCCCAGGGTCAGATACGCAGTATTTT.

The V and J genes are TRBV28 and TRBJ1-2; D ambiguous. Germline CDR1 MDHEN, CDR2 SYDVKM. V gave up 2 bases and J gave up 4 bases, with 11 bases separating them. The CDR3 is made up of 14 amino acids. CDR3 coding DNA: TGTGCCAGCAGTTTAAAACCCCTAGTCTATGGCTACACCTTC. Protein sequence: CASSLKPLVYGYTF.

Notes on this clone: Other DNA sequences in this specimen translate into the identical CDR3. V is TRBV5-1 and J is TRBJ1-1; tentatively, D is TRBD1 (5 bases). Trimming cost V 0 bases and J 1 base, with 7 bases left between them. The CDR3 extends over 14 amino acids. Germline V CDR1 and CDR2: SGHRS, YFSETQ. CDR3 residues: CASSLVTGNTEAFF. CDR3 bases: TGCGCCAGCAGCTTGGTCACAGGGAACACTGAAGCTTTCTTT. Filled out from reference TRBV5-1 and TRBJ1-1, the complete variable domain reads KAGVTQTPRYLIKTRGQQVTLSCSPISGHRSVSWYQQTPGQGLQFLFEYFSETQRNKGNFPGRFSGRQFSNSRSEMNVSTLELGDSALYLCASSLVTGNTEAFFGQGTRLTVV.

The chain carries TRBV5-1 and TRBJ2-1, with a possible D match to TRBD1 (5 bases). Looked up from germline, CDR1 is SGHRS and CDR2 is YFSETQ. This CDR3 has 16 residues. V lost 0 bases, J lost 4 bases, and 14 bases lay in between. The CDR3 region is CASSLGDQGFYNEQFF. DNA for the CDR3: TGCGCCAGCAGCTTGGGGGATCAGGGTTTTTACAATGAGCAGTTCTTC.

This clone was recorded once. This sequence joins TRBV30 and TRBJ2-7; 7 positions match TRBD2. CDR1 is GTSNPN, CDR2 SVGIG, per germline (reference sequence). Losses at the gene ends were 3 bases for V and 1 base for J; bases not matched to a gene: 6. The CDR3 loop spans 14 amino acids. CDR3 coding DNA: TGTGCCTGGAGGAGAGCTAGCGGATCCTACGAGCAGTACTTC. Translated: CAWRRASGSYEQYF.

This clone was observed a few times. The chain uses TRBV29-1 and TRBJ2-2; 7 bases line up with TRBD2. The CDR3 has 13 amino acids. Germline V gives CDR1 SQVTM, CDR2 ANQGSEA. V shed 4 bases and J 5 bases; nucleotides not matched to a gene: 4. The CDR3 region has the DNA TGCAGCGTTGCGGGGGGTCTGACCGGGGAGCTGTTTTTT. Translation: CSVAGGLTGELFF.

This chain uses TRBV27 with TRBJ1-1, with D unresolved. CDR1 and CDR2 (germline): MNHEY, SMNVEV (reference sequence). Trimming took off 4 bases at V and 2 bases at J, with 11 bases between the two ends. This CDR3 is 14 amino acids long. The CDR3 DNA reads as TGTGCCAGCAGTTCGGACGGGAGAAACACTGAAGCTTTCTTT. It translates to CASSSDGRNTEAFF.

The chain is built from TRBV29-1 and TRBJ1-4; no reliable D call. The CDR3 sequence is 14 residues long. With 3 bases removed from V and 5 bases from J, the gap between germline ends came to 13 bases. Germline V gene sequence: CDR1 SQVTM, CDR2 ANQGSEA. In DNA form, the CDR3 reads TGCAGCGTTGATAGCGTCCCGGGGAATGAAAAACTGTTTTTT. It codes for CSVDSVPGNEKLFF.

This chain connects TRBV3-1 (or the pseudogene TRBV3-2) to TRBJ2-1, with 11 bases aligning to TRBD1. V was clipped by 4 bases and J by 1 base; unmatched bases: 12. Germline V CDR1 and CDR2: LGHDT, YNNKEL (reference sequence). This CDR3 has 19 amino acids. This CDR3 reads CASSLTGTGGIISYNEQFF. In DNA, the CDR3 is TGTGCCAGCAGCCTAACCGGGACAGGGGGTATCATTTCCTACAATGAGCAGTTCTTC.